A single sample is the source of the 20 T cell receptor beta chains below, sequenced in a study of radiation and T cells in renal cell carcinoma. Repertoires were generated with immunoSEQ multiplex PCR, while TCRdb's copy carries only in-frame clones and drops some. In the table there are 70,000 to 100,000 clones, 80% to 90% of which are singletons. Time point of the sample: blood 2 weeks post-SBRT. The sample's treatment: 15 Gy SBRT to primary tumor, nephrectomy 4 weeks later. The sample in question was blood, obtained from a patient whose treatment included radiotherapy and nephrectomy. These TCRs come from a woman between 45 and 65 years old with renal cell carcinoma.

The DNA of the CDR3 is TGTGCCAGCAGTTTACAGGGGGCGGTGGGAGGCTACACCTTC. This sequence encodes CASSLQGAVGGYTF. The rearrangement links TRBV27 to TRBJ1-2; 8 bases are shared with TRBD1. CDR3 size: 14 residues. V shed 2 bases, J shed 8 bases, and the junction held 7 bases outside the gene matches. Germline CDR1 is MNHEY and CDR2 is SMNVEV (reference sequence).

The J gene is TRBJ1-2, the V gene TRBV9; TRBD1 is a possible D gene (5 bases). V lost 4 bases, J lost 4 bases, and 11 bases lay in between. CDR3 length: 13 residues. The germline V gene has CDR1 SGDLS and CDR2 YYNGEE. The CDR3 loop is CASSLREGYGYTF. The CDR3 coding sequence is TGTGCCAGCAGCCTCAGGGAGGGCTATGGCTACACCTTC.

This chain uses TRBV6-5 with TRBJ1-2; D gene uncertain. Germline CDR1 and CDR2: MNHEY and SVGAGI. There are 14 residues in the CDR3. Trimming removed 2 bases at V and 3 bases at J, with 10 bases between. Here the CDR3 DNA reads TGTGCCAGCAGTTACGACACTCTGGACTATGGCTACACCTTC. Protein product: CASSYDTLDYGYTF.

The gene calls are TRBV11-2 and TRBJ1-4; TRBD1 matches 10 bases. The CDR3 totals 14 residues. Germline trimming cut 5 bases from V and 8 bases from J; bases unmatched to any gene: 5. CDR1 and CDR2 from the germline V gene are SGHAT and FQNNGV. The CDR3 nucleotides read TGTGCCAGCAGCCGACAGGGGGCGATGGAAAAACTGTTTTTT. This codes for CASSRQGAMEKLFF.

On this clone itself: At one boundary the junction diverges from the germline segment, which might be a read error. CDR3 coding DNA: TGTGCCATCACTGAGGACAGGGGGCAAGAGCAGTACTTC. Translating it yields CAITEDRGQEQYF. This rearrangement joins TRBV10-3 to TRBJ2-7; 11 bases map to TRBD1. CDR3 length equals 13 residues. Germline CDR1 reads ENHRY; CDR2 reads SYGVKD.

The V and J genes are TRBV30 and TRBJ2-5, with 7 bases fitting TRBD2. This CDR3 has 13 residues. Germline-derived CDR1 and CDR2 are GTSNPN and SVGIG (reference sequence). V shed 2 bases, J shed 5 bases, and the junction held 5 bases outside the gene matches. Here the CDR3 DNA reads TGTGCCTGGAGTCCCCCGGGAGGCGAGACCCAGTACTTC. As protein: CAWSPPGGETQYF.

The V and J genes are TRBV27 and TRBJ1-3; D not certain. The germline V gene has CDR1 MNHEY and CDR2 SMNVEV (reference sequence). The CDR3 loop spans 14 amino acids. The V and J ends lost 5 bases and 0 bases respectively, with 8 bases between them. CDR3: CASSTSRSGNTIYF. The CDR3, as DNA: TGTGCCAGCAGTACCTCCCGCTCTGGAAACACCATATATTTT.

The chain is built from TRBV11-2 and TRBJ2-7; D remains unclear. The ends were cut back, 4 bases at V and 4 bases at J, with 11 bases in the middle. CDR1 SGHAT and CDR2 FQNNGV come from the germline V gene. The CDR3 covers 13 residues. CDR3 sequence (DNA): TGTGCCAGCAGCTGGACGGTGACTTACGAGCAGTACTTC. This translates into CASSWTVTYEQYF.

V usage is TRBV7-8 and J usage is TRBJ1-5; unclear D gene. The CDR3 sequence is 13 residues long. Trimming left V 1 base short and J 4 bases short, with 5 bases between. The germline CDR1 and CDR2 sequences are SGHVS and FQNEAQ. As DNA, the CDR3 is TGTGCCAGCAGCTTAGGCAGAAATCAGCCCCAGCATTTT. Translating it yields CASSLGRNQPQHF. The full variable domain, completed using reference TRBV7-8 and TRBJ1-5, is GAGVSQSPRYKVAKRGQDVALRCDPISGHVSLFWYQQALGQGPEFLTYFQNEAQLDKSGLPSDRFFAERPEGSVSTLKIQRTQQEDSAVYLCASSLGRNQPQHFGDGTRLSIL.

The chain carries TRBV18 and TRBJ1-3, with D tentatively TRBD1 (6 bases). The germline V gene has CDR1 KGHSH and CDR2 LQKENI. The V and J ends lost 5 bases and 2 bases respectively, with 16 bases between them. The CDR3 is 16 residues long. Written as DNA, the CDR3 is TGTGCCAGCTCAGCGCAGGGGTTCGGGACTGGAAACACCATATATTTT. Its protein is CASSAQGFGTGNTIYF.

CDR3 sequence reads: CASSLDRVGGYTF. The DNA of the CDR3 is TGTGCCAGCAGCTTGGACAGGGTAGGAGGCTACACCTTC. The V gene is TRBV7-2, the J gene TRBJ1-2; TRBD1 matches at 8 bases. The germline CDR1 and CDR2 sequences are SGHTA and FQGNSA. The CDR3 totals 13 residues. V gave up 3 bases and J gave up 8 bases; unmatched junction bases: 5.

The CDR3: CASSESPAYEQYF. DNA for the CDR3: TGCGCCAGCAGTGAGTCGCCAGCCTACGAGCAGTACTTC. The chain links TRBV10-2 to TRBJ2-7; D is uncertain. Germline CDR1 WSHSY, CDR2 SAAADI. The CDR3 runs to 13 residues. Trimming pared 0 bases from V and 2 bases from J, leaving 5 bases between.

The chain uses TRBV19 and TRBJ2-5, with 7 nucleotides matching TRBD2. V gave up 5 bases and J gave up 5 bases; unmatched junction bases: 5. The CDR3 is made up of 13 amino acids. Germline values: CDR1 LNHDA, CDR2 SQIVND (reference sequence). The CDR3 reads CASSPGLGETQYF. The CDR3 DNA reads as TGTGCCAGTAGTCCCGGACTAGGGGAGACCCAGTACTTC.

The CDR3 DNA sequence: TGTGCCAGCAGACTTAGTGAAGAGACCCAGTACTTC. This gives the protein CASRLSEETQYF. V and J are TRBV7-2 and TRBJ2-5; the D is unclear. Germline CDR1 is SGHTA and CDR2 is FQGNSA. The CDR3 contains 12 residues. V was pared by 6 bases and J by 3 bases, with 8 bases between.

The chain carries TRBV28 and TRBJ2-5, with 7 bases lining up with TRBD1. Unmatched junction bases numbered 1, after V lost 4 bases and J lost 2 bases. Germline lookup yields CDR1 MDHEN and CDR2 SYDVKM. This CDR3 is built from 13 residues. The CDR3 sequence is CASSSGQQETQYF. CDR3 bases: TGTGCCAGCAGTTCGGGACAGCAAGAGACCCAGTACTTC. Variable domain in full (rest from reference TRBV28 and TRBJ2-5): DVKVTQSSRYLVKRTGEKVFLECVQDMDHENMFWYRQDPGLGLRLIYFSYDVKMKEKGDIPEGYSVSREKKERFSLILESASTNQTSMYLCASSSGQQETQYFGPGTRLLVL.

The rearrangement uses TRBV9 and TRBJ2-7; 9 bases align to TRBD2. V shed 4 bases and J 6 bases; nucleotides not matched to a gene: 11. Looked up from germline, CDR1 is SGDLS and CDR2 is YYNGEE. This CDR3 has 15 amino acids. Here the CDR3 reads CASSPLAGLVSEQYF. CDR3 coding DNA: TGTGCCAGCAGCCCCCTAGCGGGACTAGTATCCGAGCAGTACTTC.

The V call is TRBV6-1, the J call TRBJ1-1; D gene ambiguous. CDR3 length equals 11 residues. The V end lost 4 bases, the J end lost 10 bases, and 10 bases lay between the germline ends. Looked up from germline, CDR1 is MNHNS and CDR2 is SASEGT. CDR3 bases: TGTGCCAGCAGTGCGTGGAGAGGAGCTTTCTTT. Translated, it gives CASSAWRGAFF.

This clone was seen only a few times. This chain connects TRBV19 to TRBJ1-1; tentative D call: TRBD1 (6 bases). This CDR3 is 16 amino acids long. V was pared by 9 bases and J by 0 bases, with 20 bases between. CDR1 is LNHDA, CDR2 SQIVND, per germline (reference sequence). The CDR3 bases are TGTGCCAGCTCCCCGGGGGCGAGTGGCATGAACACTGAAGCTTTCTTT. It codes for CASSPGASGMNTEAFF.

The rearrangement uses TRBV5-1 and TRBJ1-5, with 11 bases lining up with TRBD1. Losses at the gene ends were 6 bases for V and 4 bases for J; bases not matched to a gene: 9. Germline CDR1 and CDR2: SGHRS and YFSETQ. This CDR3 comprises 16 residues. The CDR3 region is CASTPFGQGANQPQHF. CDR3 DNA: TGCGCCAGCACCCCGTTCGGACAGGGGGCGAATCAGCCCCAGCATTTT.

The V gene is TRBV9, the J gene TRBJ2-5; a possible D gene is TRBD2 (6 bases). Germline V gene data show CDR1 as SGDLS and CDR2 as YYNGEE. V lost 3 bases and J lost 5, with 11 bases in between. The CDR3 totals 13 residues. The CDR3 bases are TGTGCCAGCAGCGCGCCGAGCGGGGAGACCCAGTACTTC. Translating it yields CASSAPSGETQYF.